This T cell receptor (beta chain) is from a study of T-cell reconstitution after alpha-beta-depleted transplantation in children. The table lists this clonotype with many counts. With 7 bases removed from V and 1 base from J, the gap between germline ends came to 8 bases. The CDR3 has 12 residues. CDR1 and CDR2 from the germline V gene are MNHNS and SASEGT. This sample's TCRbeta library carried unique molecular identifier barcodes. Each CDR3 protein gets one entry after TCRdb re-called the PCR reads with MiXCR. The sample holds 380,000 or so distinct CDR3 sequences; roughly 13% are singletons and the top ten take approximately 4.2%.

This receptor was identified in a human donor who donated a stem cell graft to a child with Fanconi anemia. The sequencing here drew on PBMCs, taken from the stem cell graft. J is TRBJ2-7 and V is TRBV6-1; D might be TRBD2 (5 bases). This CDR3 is CASNSESYEQYV. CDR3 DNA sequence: TGTGCCAGCAATAGCGAGTCCTACGAGCAGTACGTC.